This T cell receptor (beta chain) was profiled in a study of shared clonotypes between healthy human individuals (dated by TCRdb to 2019 to 2021). For the study in its entirety: Two women and three men aged 18 to 49 years were included in the cohort. For each donor, three plates each were used for CD4 naive and CD4 memory, two plates were used for CD8 naive, and one plate was used for CD8 memory. Each donor's leukapheresis produced roughly between roughly 0.85 and 10 billion PBMCs. To estimate repertoire size and how much clonotype sharing occurs between individuals, the study deeply sequenced the blood TCR repertoires of five healthy adults. Libraries were prepared and TCR repertoires were sequenced by different laboratories using diverse techniques, in order to increase sequencing depth and limit assay-specific biases. The study at large found these results: Only blood was sampled, and tissue TCR repertoires likely differ from those in blood. The small number of donors limited the genetic and exposure-history diversity represented. Across a handful of donors, about 4.5% of naive CD4, 3.5% of naive CD8, under 2.5% of memory CD4, and approximately 0.4% of memory CD8 clonotypes were shared. Clonotypes shared by all four sorted-subset donors showed higher generation probabilities than non-shared clonotypes. Incomplete sequencing was indicated by rarefaction of sorted-subset datasets, despite the large sequencing depth. Larger estimated clonotype richness was generally found for naive subsets than for memory subsets. Pairwise subsampling indicated that sequencing depth was expected to affect the degree of clonotype sharing among donors.

The CDR3 sequence holds 19 residues, the cysteine and phenylalanine included. Only the CDR3 region is kept as DNA, spanning 57 bases read in frame from base 1. Germline trimming: 3 bases from V, 0 bases from J; junction bases outside gene matches: 14. CD8 naive samples were CD45RO-negative cells positively selected for CCR7, giving a CD45RA+CCR7+ population that excluded TemRA cells. The donors were healthy, HIV-negative adults with no recently reported acute infections or vaccinations. Every donor was a Caucasian adult living in Nashville, Tennessee, USA. Blood was collected by leukapheresis, and PBMCs were isolated by Ficoll-Histopaque density gradient centrifugation and then cryopreserved in liquid nitrogen vapor phase. Analytical flow cytometry was used to check the purity and quantity of each magnetically sorted T cell population. Genomic DNA was isolated from every sorted fraction and measured by UV absorbance on a Nanodrop 2000c.

Using the deep immunoSEQ assay, multiplex PCR amplified TCR CDR3 regions from genomic DNA. Extracted genomic DNA from each cell subset was distributed evenly across all wells of several immunoSEQ 96-well plates, and each plate was treated as a replicate. For sorted subsets, each replicate PCR was loaded with about 0.2 ug genomic DNA, equivalent to 30,000 to 35,000 T cell genomes. Purified libraries were quantified with a Qubit 3.0 fluorometer, sized on a Bioanalyzer 2100, and re-quantified with the KAPA Library Quantification kit. Every immunoSEQ 96-well plate was sequenced on a dedicated single-read 150-cycle Illumina NextSeq 550 flow cell. Per the original workflow: Because the immunoSEQ output included only junctional sequences and no quality scores, the filtering could not be the same as the filtering used for full-length reads. To assign V/J genes and CDR3, sequences were annotated against IMGT germline references using PyIR, a Python wrapper for IgBLAST v1.9. Reads were removed for weak V/J assignments (E-value above 1e-6), missing CDR3, stop codons, out-of-frame junctions, or ambiguous translated residues. V3J clonotypes were defined as sequences sharing the same inferred V gene, J gene, and CDR3 amino acid sequence. Percentage overlap between repertoires was calculated by dividing the number of shared unique clonotypes by the size of the smaller repertoire. Richness of each repertoire was evaluated using RTK rarefaction, the Chao1 estimator, and Recon v2.1 estimates of unobserved clonotypes. OLGA was used to compute generation probabilities for all TCRbeta clonotypes that the gDNA method yielded from a few donors. TCRdb limited this immuneACCESS table to in-frame rearrangements with V and J called. A share of clones is missing; checked studies link under half to unresolved V genes, and the rest is unexplained. Clone size and the V and J calls come from that table; the DNA yielded D and trimming. The sample table lists over 2,000,000 clones, 93% of them with a count of one. More than 1.5% of the sample goes to the ten largest clones.

A note on this clone: Its antigen is not yet known. It has no much larger one-base neighbor in the sample; base qualities were not kept.

Sequenced sample: naive CD8+ T cells from PBMCs. Sample cell subset or site, as interpreted from the label and publication: CD45RA+CCR7+. The chain links TRBV5-3 with TRBJ2-1, with 8 bases aligning to TRBD1. TRBV5-3 is given ORF status, its function remaining uncertain. The receptor was derived from a man between 18 and 29 years old in good health. Some clones in this sample may be carry-over from other donors' samples. The nucleotides are TGTGCCAGAAGCTCTTCGGAGTACAGGGGGAGTAGCTCCTACAATGAGCAGTTCTTC. This codes for CARSSSEYRGSSSYNEQFF.